This T cell receptor (beta chain) was identified during a study of cytomegalovirus exposure and HLA in healthy donors. Study conclusions and caveats: In the approximately 130 validation repertoires, about 94% of cluster scores exceeded 0, per a later analysis. Three CMV-associated chains were confirmed in vitro to be specific for CMV antigens. Many donors shared some public TCRs, even though most TCR sequences were rare.

Assay: immunoSEQ multiplex PCR; the TCRdb copy retains only in-frame clones and omits some. The sample has roughly 98,000 clones, about 90% seen once; the top ten hold around 6%. With regard to this clone: Its antigen is not identified.

The source material was PBMCs. The source is a man aged 18 to 35 in good health and CMV-seropositive.

Here the CDR3 reads CASSRLADDTDTQYF. CDR3 in DNA: TGTGCCAGCAGTCGACTAGCAGACGACACAGATACGCAGTATTTT. The chain carries TRBV6-5 and TRBJ2-3; TRBD2 matches 7 bases. This CDR3 comprises 15 residues. Germline V gene data show CDR1 as MNHEY and CDR2 as SVGAGI. With 5 bases clipped from V and 2 bases from J, the junction kept 7 bases outside the gene matches.